This TCR beta chain appears in the sequencing data of a study of blood T cells in healthy people across ages. A second PCR of about 7 to 12 cycles used a sample-barcoded 5' primer and a J-beta primer mix. MiXCR, applied by TCRdb to the 5' RACE reads, yields one record per CDR3 protein. The table shows roughly 790,000 distinct CDR3 sequences, with roughly 45% occurring only once. Sequencing was carried out using blood. The sequence was collected from a woman aged 60-75 years in good health.

The CDR3 sequence is CASSSSLYLSSTDTQYF. The CDR3 coding sequence is TGTGCCAGCAGCTCCTCCCTTTACCTGTCTAGCACAGATACGCAGTATTTT. The rearrangement joins TRBV7-2 to TRBJ2-3; no clear D. The germline CDR1 and CDR2 sequences are SGHTA and FQGNSA. The CDR3 runs 17 residues. The V end lost 4 bases, the J end lost 0 bases, and 17 bases lay between the germline ends.